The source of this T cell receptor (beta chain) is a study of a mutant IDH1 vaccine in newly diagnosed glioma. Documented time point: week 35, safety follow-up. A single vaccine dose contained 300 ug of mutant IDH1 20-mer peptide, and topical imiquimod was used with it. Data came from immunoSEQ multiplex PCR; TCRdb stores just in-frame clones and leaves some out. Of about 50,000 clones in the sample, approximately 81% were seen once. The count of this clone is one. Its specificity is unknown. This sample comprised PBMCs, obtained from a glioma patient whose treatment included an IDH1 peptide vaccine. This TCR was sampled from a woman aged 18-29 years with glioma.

The CDR3 DNA is TGTGCCAGCAGCCAAGGGCCGCCGGGACAGGGGGCTGGGGCCAACGTCCTGACTTTC. This codes for CASSQGPPGQGAGANVLTF. The chain combines TRBV4-2 with TRBJ2-6, with 11 bases that match TRBD1. Per germline, CDR1 LGHNA and CDR2 YNFKEQ. The CDR3 spans 19 residues. V dropped 1 base and J dropped 2; count of bases not matched to a gene: 7.